This passage covers 9 T cell receptor beta chains from one sample sequenced in a study of cytomegalovirus exposure and HLA in healthy donors. PCR primers comprised 60 Vbeta and 13 Jbeta primers. The repertoire was sequenced with immunoSEQ multiplex PCR; TCRdb's copy has only in-frame clones and lacks some. The sample lists around 130,000 clones; around three quarters were seen once. The sequencing sample was made of PBMCs. These receptors all come from a woman aged 45-65 years in good health and CMV-seronegative.

This chain connects TRBV28 to TRBJ2-7; 7 bases fit TRBD2. After removal of 5 bases from V and 4 bases from J, the junction contained 14 bases not matched to a gene. CDR3 length equals 16 residues. Germline V gives CDR1 MDHEN, CDR2 SYDVKM. This CDR3 reads CASSIGTSSGSYEQYV. CDR3 nucleotides: TGTGCCAGCAGTATAGGCACCTCTAGCGGTTCTTACGAGCAGTACGTC.

This clone appeared a single time. The chain recombines TRBV5-1 with TRBJ2-2, with 9 bases aligning to TRBD2. The CDR3 is 15 amino acids. Trimming at V came to 7 bases and at J to 6 bases, leaving 10 bases not matched to a gene. CDR1 is SGHRS, CDR2 YFSETQ, per germline. CDR3 residues: CASWAGGPWPGELFF. CDR3 DNA: TGCGCCAGCTGGGCGGGAGGGCCTTGGCCCGGGGAGCTGTTTTTT.

The V gene is TRBV6-6, the J gene TRBJ1-2; D remains unclear. This CDR3 comprises 11 residues. CDR1 is MNHNY, CDR2 SVGAGI, per germline (reference sequence). V dropped 5 bases and J dropped 5 bases, with 6 bases sitting between them. CDR3 DNA: TGTGCCAGCAGTACAGTTTATGGCTACACCTTC. Its protein product is CASSTVYGYTF.

The rearrangement uses TRBV28 and TRBJ1-5, with TRBD1 matching over 10 bases. The V segment lost 5 bases and the J segment 0 bases; nucleotides outside the gene matches: 10. Germline CDR1 reads MDHEN; CDR2 reads SYDVKM. CDR3 length: 18 amino acids. The DNA for the CDR3 is TGTGCCAGCAGTCCGCAGACAGGGGGCCTTTATAGCAATCAGCCCCAGCATTTT. It codes for CASSPQTGGLYSNQPQHF.

This CDR3 is CASSQGEKPRDTQYF. The DNA of the CDR3 is TGTGCCAGCAGCCAAGGGGAGAAACCGAGGGATACGCAGTATTTT. V is TRBV4-2 and J is TRBJ2-3; a weak D match, TRBD2 (5 bases). The CDR3 is 15 residues long. In germline, CDR1 is LGHNA, CDR2 YNFKEQ. Trimming removed 1 base at V and 6 bases at J, with 14 bases between.

This chain connects TRBV5-1 to TRBJ1-4, with D possibly being TRBD1 (5 bases). V lost 4 bases to trimming and J lost 0 bases, with 10 bases between them. This CDR3 is 15 amino acids long. CDR1 is SGHRS and CDR2 is YFSETQ in the germline V gene. This CDR3 is CASSPDSSTNEKLFF. The CDR3 DNA reads TGCGCCAGCAGCCCCGACAGTTCAACTAATGAAAAACTGTTTTTT.

In regard to this clone: A read error may produce the germline difference seen at one junction end. This chain joins TRBV14 and TRBJ2-7; D unresolved. CDR1 is SGHDN, CDR2 FVKESK, per germline. There are 11 residues in the CDR3. CDR3 nucleotides: TGTGCCAGCAGCCAAGTAGGCAGGTTGGCATTC. It specifies CASSQVGRLAF. The complete variable domain, with remaining parts taken from reference TRBV14 and TRBJ2-7, reads EAGVTQFPSHSVIEKGQTVTLRCDPISGHDNLYWYRRVMGKEIKFLLHFVKESKQDESGMPNNRFLAERTGGTYSTLKVQPAELEDSGVYFCASSQVGRLAFGPGTRLTVT.

The V and J genes are TRBV30 and TRBJ2-5; tentative D call: TRBD2 (5 bases). The CDR3 is 12 amino acids. Trimming removed 4 bases from V and 7 bases from J, with 13 bases in between. Germline V gives CDR1 GTSNPN, CDR2 SVGIG (reference sequence). This CDR3 reads CAWNREPGTQYF. In DNA, the CDR3 is TGTGCCTGGAATAGGGAGCCCGGGACCCAGTACTTC.

The chain links TRBV14 to TRBJ2-7; 9 bases map to TRBD2. CDR3 length equals 15 residues. V lost 1 base and J lost 6; bases outside the gene matches: 7. Germline-derived CDR1 and CDR2 are SGHDN and FVKESK. The CDR3 nucleotides read TGTGCCAGCAGCCAAGTTAGCGGGAGCGTTGGCGAGCAGTACTTC. Residues: CASSQVSGSVGEQYF.